The text below deals with one T cell receptor (beta chain). This sample stems from a study of blood T cell repertoires in COVID-19. Study background: Collection of acute and convalescent COVID-19 samples took place in the United States, Italy and Spain. T cells, B-cell-depleted T cells, or PBMCs provided the cDNA or gDNA that served as material.

Methods used by the authors: Amplification with reference gene primers provided the estimates of nucleated cell counts. Using immunoSEQ multiplex PCR, the repertoire was profiled, and TCRdb retains in-frame clones only, with some absent. The D gene and trimming were derived from the DNA, and the V and J assignments and clone size from that table. The sample holds approximately 170,000 clones, around 87% seen once. CDR1 SEHNR and CDR2 FQNEAQ come from the germline V gene (reference sequence). Trimming shortened V by 6 bases and J by 0 bases, and 14 bases separated the two germline ends. The CDR3 totals 15 residues.

The sequencing sample was made of peripheral blood. The receptor comes from an elderly woman in a cohort sampled during active or convalescent COVID-19. The chain recombines TRBV7-9 with TRBJ1-1; no clear D. CDR3 protein: CASSRAALMNTEAFF. CDR3 coding DNA: TGTGCCAGCAGTCGCGCTGCCCTCATGAACACTGAAGCTTTCTTT.